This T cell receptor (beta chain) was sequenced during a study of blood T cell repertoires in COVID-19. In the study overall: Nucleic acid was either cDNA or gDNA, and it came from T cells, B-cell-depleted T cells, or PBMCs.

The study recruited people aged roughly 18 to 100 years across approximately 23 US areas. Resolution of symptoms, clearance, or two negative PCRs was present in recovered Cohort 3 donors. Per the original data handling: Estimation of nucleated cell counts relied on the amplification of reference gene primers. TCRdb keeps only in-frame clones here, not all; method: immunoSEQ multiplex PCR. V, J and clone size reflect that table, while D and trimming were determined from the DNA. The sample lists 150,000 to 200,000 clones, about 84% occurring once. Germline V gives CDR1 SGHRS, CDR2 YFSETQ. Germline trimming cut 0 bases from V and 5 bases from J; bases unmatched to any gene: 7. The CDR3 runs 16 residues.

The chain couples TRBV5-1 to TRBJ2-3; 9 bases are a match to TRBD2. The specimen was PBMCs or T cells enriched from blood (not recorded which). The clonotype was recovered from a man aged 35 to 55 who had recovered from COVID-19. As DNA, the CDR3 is TGCGCCAGCAGCTTGGTTGCGGGGGGGCCACAAGATACGCAGTATTTT. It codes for CASSLVAGGPQDTQYF.